This T cell receptor beta chain was documented in a study of T cell changes during pregnancy in multiple sclerosis. Germline CDR1 and CDR2: SGHNT and YENEEA. J was trimmed by 3 bases and V by 4 bases; bases with no gene match: 16. The CDR3 has 18 amino acids. This table comes from immunoSEQ multiplex PCR, and its TCRdb copy is limited to in-frame clones, with some not included. The data show 70,000 to 85,000 clones, about 90% seen once. This clone is a singleton in its sample. The TCR originated in a female donor with multiple sclerosis, enrolled in a pregnancy study. This specimen was peripheral blood, taken before pregnancy. The chain combines TRBV11-3 with TRBJ2-7; 9 positions agree with TRBD1. CDR3 amino acids: CASSSVPAGQGFGYEQYF. Here the CDR3 DNA reads TGTGCCAGCAGCTCGGTGCCGGCGGGACAGGGTTTTGGCTACGAGCAGTACTTC.